The clone carrying this T cell receptor (beta chain) occurred many times. The CDR3 extends over 13 amino acids. V was pared by 4 bases and J by 8 bases, with 7 bases of the junction left unmatched. Generated by immunoSEQ multiplex PCR, the TCRdb table keeps only in-frame clones and is missing some. The sample contains 100,000 to 150,000 clones, roughly 90% of which appear only once. This record belongs to a study of control samples from healthy donors and cancer patients. Sequences were obtained from blood. This TCR was recovered from a young man in good health. The chain combines TRBV12-3 or TRBV12-4 with TRBJ1-1, with 7 bases lining up with TRBD1. CDR3 in amino acids: CASSSRWTGEAFF. In DNA, the CDR3 is TGTGCCAGCAGTTCCCGGTGGACAGGAGAAGCTTTCTTT.